This passage covers 10 T cell receptor beta chains from one sample sequenced in a study of cytomegalovirus exposure and HLA in healthy donors. The PCR made use of 60 Vbeta and 13 Jbeta primers. The repertoire was sequenced with immunoSEQ multiplex PCR; TCRdb's copy has only in-frame clones and lacks some. The sample includes around 95,000 clones, about four fifths seen only once; the top ten take roughly 3.9%. The sample consisted of PBMCs. The receptors derive from a woman between 40 and 55 years old in good health and CMV-seropositive.

As to this clone: One junction end does not reproduce the germline sequence, and a read error may be involved. The genes are TRBV4-1 and TRBJ1-1; D is possibly TRBD1 (5 bases). CDR3 length: 15 residues. CDR1 MGHRA and CDR2 YSYEKL come from the germline V gene. CDR3 protein: CAGSQEGLPNTEAFF. CDR3 nucleotide sequence: TGCGCCGGCAGCCAAGAGGGACTACCGAACACTGAAGCTTTCTTT.

The CDR3 DNA sequence: TGTGCCAGCTCAGGACAGGGGATCTCTGGAAACACCATATATTTT. Protein product: CASSGQGISGNTIYF. The chain is built from TRBV18 and TRBJ1-3; 9 positions match TRBD1. Germline CDR1 is KGHSH and CDR2 is LQKENI. This CDR3 contains 15 residues. The trim removed 5 bases at V and 0 bases at J, leaving 2 bases unmatched.

A remark on this clone: The CDR3 does not end in the conserved phenylalanine or tryptophan, so this is likely a read error. The rearrangement joins TRBV6-5 to TRBJ2-7, with 7 bases lining up with TRBD1. Germline loops: CDR1 MNHEY, CDR2 SVGAGI. Trimming removed 5 bases from V and 3 bases from J; junction bases left unmatched: 10. This CDR3 is built from 15 residues. The CDR3 region is CASSRPGQPIYEQYL. The CDR3 DNA reads TGTGCCAGCAGTAGACCGGGACAGCCCATCTACGAGCAGTACCTC.

The chain is built from TRBV9 and TRBJ2-5; TRBD2 agrees at 8 bases. The J call is uncertain, as TRBJ2-7 better fits the DNA end. There are 15 residues in the CDR3. CDR1 and CDR2 from the germline V gene are SGDLS and YYNGEE. The CDR3 region has the DNA TGTGCCAGCAGCGTAGGTCCAGCGGGAGACTCCGAGCAGTACTTC. Amino acid sequence: CASSVGPAGDSEQYF.

The chain joins TRBV2 to TRBJ2-3, with 7 bases that match TRBD2. J gave up 8 bases and V 7 bases, and 9 bases lay outside the gene matches. The CDR3 totals 13 residues. The germline gives CDR1 SNHLY, CDR2 FYNNEI. The CDR3 sequence: CASMEERDGTQYF. DNA for the CDR3: TGTGCCAGCATGGAGGAGCGGGACGGTACGCAGTATTTT. The whole variable domain, remainder taken from reference TRBV2 and TRBJ2-3, is EPEVTQTPSHQVTQMGQEVILRCVPISNHLYFYWYRQILGQKVEFLVSFYNNEISEKSEIFDDQFSVERPDGSNFTLKIRSTKLEDSAMYFCASMEERDGTQYFGPGTRLTVL.

V usage is TRBV28 and J usage is TRBJ1-3; 10 bases match TRBD1. With V trimmed by 4 bases and J by 3 bases, 3 bases remained unmatched. Germline lookup yields CDR1 MDHEN and CDR2 SYDVKM. The CDR3 covers 15 residues. The CDR3, as DNA: TGTGCCAGCAGTTCGGGACAGGGGTATGGAAACACCATATATTTT. Protein: CASSSGQGYGNTIYF.

The count of this clone is one. This rearrangement joins TRBV2 to TRBJ2-7, with 9 bases lining up with TRBD2. Germline values: CDR1 SNHLY, CDR2 FYNNEI. The J segment lost 2 bases and the V segment lost 11 bases, leaving 10 bases of the junction unmatched. This CDR3 contains 14 residues. The CDR3 protein is CAGKTSGSTYEQYF. The CDR3 region has the DNA TGTGCCGGAAAAACTAGCGGGTCTACCTACGAGCAGTACTTC. The full variable domain, its missing parts supplied by reference TRBV2 and TRBJ2-7, is EPEVTQTPSHQVTQMGQEVILRCVPISNHLYFYWYRQILGQKVEFLVSFYNNEISEKSEIFDDQFSVERPDGSNFTLKIRSTKLEDSAMYFCAGKTSGSTYEQYFGPGTRLTVT.

The chain carries TRBV5-1 and TRBJ2-1; 12 nucleotides line up with TRBD2. The CDR3 is 14 residues long. The ends lost 5 bases at V and 8 bases at J; junction bases unmatched: 5. CDR1 and CDR2 (germline): SGHRS, YFSETQ. The DNA for the CDR3 is TGCGCCAGCAGGGTGACTAGCGGGAGTGATGAGCAGTTCTTC. Translated, it gives CASRVTSGSDEQFF.

The chain combines TRBV6-1 with TRBJ2-1, with 11 bases aligning to TRBD2. The CDR3 is made up of 14 amino acids. The trim removed 2 bases at V and 7 bases at J, leaving 1 base unmatched. Germline assignment: CDR1 MNHNS and CDR2 SASEGT. Here the CDR3 reads CASSELAGGNEQFF. In DNA form, the CDR3 reads TGTGCCAGCAGTGAATTAGCGGGAGGGAATGAGCAGTTCTTC.

The chain uses TRBV5-1 and TRBJ2-1; tentatively, D is TRBD2 (6 bases). This CDR3 is built from 14 residues. V dropped 0 bases and J dropped 5 bases, with 9 bases sitting between them. Germline CDR1 is SGHRS and CDR2 is YFSETQ. CDR3 amino acids: CASSLGLGNNEQFF. CDR3 sequence (DNA): TGCGCCAGCAGCTTGGGACTAGGAAACAATGAGCAGTTCTTC.